What follows describes a single T cell receptor beta chain. This record comes from a study of cytomegalovirus exposure and HLA in healthy donors. PCR used 60 Vbeta primers and 13 Jbeta primers. Using immunoSEQ multiplex PCR, the repertoire was profiled, and TCRdb retains in-frame clones only, with some absent. The sample shows more than 80,000 clones, about 75% of them seen only once. There are 13 residues in the CDR3. V lost 3 bases and J lost 6; bases outside the gene matches: 2. Germline CDR1 is KGHSH and CDR2 is LQKENI. The source is a male donor in good health and CMV-seropositive. The sequenced material came from PBMCs. J is TRBJ1-1 and V is TRBV18, with 9 nucleotides matching TRBD1. The CDR3 DNA reads TGTGCCAGCTCACCCGACAGGGGGGCTGAAGCTTTCTTT. Translated: CASSPDRGAEAFF.